This T cell receptor (beta chain) was captured in a study of cytomegalovirus exposure and HLA in healthy donors. This PCR relied on a set of 60 Vbeta primers and 13 Jbeta primers. The method was immunoSEQ multiplex PCR; TCRdb's version includes in-frame clones alone and lacks a portion of them. The sample lists approximately 89,000 clones; 65% to 80% were seen once. This CDR3 is 14 amino acids long. The germline V gene encodes CDR1 MNHEY and CDR2 SMNVEV (reference sequence). V was clipped by 5 bases and J by 5 bases, with 13 bases between them. Findings and caveats of the study: Earlier findings revealed that most TCR beta V segments proved productive either about 87% or about 30% of the time. The authors assumed roughly uniform sequencing depth across donors for presence/absence analyses.

This clone was counted once. What it binds is not known. Input material: PBMCs. The sequence was collected from a man in his thirties or forties in good health and CMV-seropositive. The chain has TRBV27 and TRBJ2-1; D gene uncertain. In DNA form, the CDR3 reads TGTGCCAGCAGTGGTTTTTCAACAAACAATGAGCAGTTCTTC. Translating it yields CASSGFSTNNEQFF.